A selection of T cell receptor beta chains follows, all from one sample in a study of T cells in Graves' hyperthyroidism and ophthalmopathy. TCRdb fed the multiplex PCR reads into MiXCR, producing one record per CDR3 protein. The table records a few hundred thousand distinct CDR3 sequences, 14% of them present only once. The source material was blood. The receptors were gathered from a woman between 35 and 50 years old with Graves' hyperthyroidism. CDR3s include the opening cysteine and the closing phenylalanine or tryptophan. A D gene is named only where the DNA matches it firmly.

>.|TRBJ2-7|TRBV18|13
CASSPEGFHEQYF
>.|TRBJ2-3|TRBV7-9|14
CASSLTGLADTQYF
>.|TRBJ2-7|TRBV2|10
CASSVGEQYF
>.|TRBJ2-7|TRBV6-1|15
CASSEVAGSSYEQYF
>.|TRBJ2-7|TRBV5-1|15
CASSPTTTATYEQYF
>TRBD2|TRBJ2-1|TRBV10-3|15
CAISPSGSSYNEQFF
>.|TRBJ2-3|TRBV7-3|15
CASSVMGGEADTQYF
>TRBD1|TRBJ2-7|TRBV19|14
CASSNGQGAYEQYF
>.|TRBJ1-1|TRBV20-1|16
CSARDSKIGQLAEAFF
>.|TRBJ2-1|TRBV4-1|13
CASSQEPFKGEFF
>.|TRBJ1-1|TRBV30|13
CAWGREAYTEAFF
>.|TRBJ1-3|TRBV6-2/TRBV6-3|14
CASSYGRAGNTIYF
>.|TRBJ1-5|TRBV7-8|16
CASSLDGRGEGQPQHF
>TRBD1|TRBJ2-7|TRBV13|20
CASSLGWAYASGTGMYEQHF
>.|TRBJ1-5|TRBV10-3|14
CAITNSAGDQPQHF
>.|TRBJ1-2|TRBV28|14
CASSPRATNYGYTF
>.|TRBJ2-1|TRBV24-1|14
CATHGGDTYNEQFF
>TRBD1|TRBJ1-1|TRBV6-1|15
CASSEGGTGSGKAFF
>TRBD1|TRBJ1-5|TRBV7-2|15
CASRSNRGGNQPQHF
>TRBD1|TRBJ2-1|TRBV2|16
CASTATRQGRGGEQFF
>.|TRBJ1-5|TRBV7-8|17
CASSLGGGINGNQPQHF
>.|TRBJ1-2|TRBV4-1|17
CASSQVGEDLSNYGYTF
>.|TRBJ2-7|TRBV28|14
CASSGGGNSYEQYF
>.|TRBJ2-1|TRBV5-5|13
CASSLAYNNEQFF
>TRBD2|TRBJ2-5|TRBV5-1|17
CASSLAGRTSGKETQYF
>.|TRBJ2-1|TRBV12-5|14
CASGLIPPGNEQFF
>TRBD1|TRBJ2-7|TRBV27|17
CASSLIGQGIESYEQYF
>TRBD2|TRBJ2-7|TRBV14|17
CASSLGLARASTYEQYF
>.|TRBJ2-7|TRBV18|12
CASSPARYEQYF
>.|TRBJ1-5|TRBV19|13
CASTPHGLQPQHF
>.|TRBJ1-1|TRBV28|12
CAGSSPGTEAFF
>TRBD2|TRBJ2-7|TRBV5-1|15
CASRTLAGSSYEQYF
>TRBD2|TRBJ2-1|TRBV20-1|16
CSGDSGRAGSGNEQFF
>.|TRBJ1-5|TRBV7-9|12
CASSLAGQAQHF
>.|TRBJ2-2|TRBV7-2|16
CASSPHRAINTGELFF
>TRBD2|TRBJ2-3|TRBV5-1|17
CASSLRLAGVSPDTQYF
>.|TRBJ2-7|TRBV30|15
CAWSVSGQSSYEQYF
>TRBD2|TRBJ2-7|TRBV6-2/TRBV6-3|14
CASSHRGDPYEQYF
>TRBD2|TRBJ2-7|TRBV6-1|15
CASSGQGTSPSEQYF
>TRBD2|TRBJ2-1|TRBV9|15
CASSVLGEGRFEQFF
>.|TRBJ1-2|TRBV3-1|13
CASSPEGKGGYTF
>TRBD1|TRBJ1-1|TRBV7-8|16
CASSLGTGNGNTEAFF